The 17 T cell receptor beta chains below all came from one sample that was sequenced in a study of blood T cell repertoires in COVID-19. Only in-frame clones appear in the TCRdb table, and some are missing; sequencing was by immunoSEQ multiplex PCR. The sample includes roughly 150,000 clones, roughly 93% of them seen just once. The sequenced material came from peripheral blood. All receptors come from a man between 18 and 29 years old with COVID-19, enrolled during active disease.

J is TRBJ1-5 and V is TRBV28; unclear D gene. V was cut by 4 bases and J by 7 bases, with 5 bases left in between. The CDR3 loop spans 11 amino acids. Germline CDR1 MDHEN, CDR2 SYDVKM. This CDR3 reads CASSYTQPQHF. CDR3 coding DNA: TGTGCCAGCAGTTACACCCAGCCCCAGCATTTT.

The gene calls are TRBV11-2 and TRBJ1-2; a possible D gene is TRBD1 (5 bases). Trimming left V 3 bases short and J 1 base short, with 15 bases between. Per germline, CDR1 SGHAT and CDR2 FQNNGV. The CDR3 consists of 16 residues. The CDR3 bases are TGTGCCAGCAGCTTGGGACTGATGCAACTTAACTATGGCTACACCTTC. It codes for CASSLGLMQLNYGYTF.

The chain carries TRBV29-1 and TRBJ1-2, with 8 nucleotides matching TRBD1. J was trimmed by 6 bases and V by 4 bases; bases with no gene match: 4. This CDR3 has 12 residues. Germline CDR1 and CDR2: SQVTM and ANQGSEA. DNA of the CDR3: TGCAGCGTTGCCGACAGGGGAGATGGCTACACCTTC. Its protein is CSVADRGDGYTF.

The rearrangement uses TRBV3-1 (or the pseudogene TRBV3-2) and TRBJ2-7; 10 bases map to TRBD2. The ends lost 1 base at V and 4 bases at J; junction bases unmatched: 4. The CDR3 covers 15 residues. Germline V gene lookup returns CDR1 LGHDT and CDR2 YNNKEL (reference sequence). CDR3 bases: TGTGCCAGCAGCCAAGGGACTAGCGGATATTACGAGCAGTACTTC. It translates to CASSQGTSGYYEQYF.

This chain links TRBV9 with TRBJ1-3; 9 bases line up with TRBD1. CDR3 length: 15 residues. From germline, CDR1 is SGDLS and CDR2 YYNGEE. V shed 3 bases and J 7 bases; nucleotides not matched to a gene: 8. The CDR3 here is CASSGTGGLGNTIYF. The CDR3 bases are TGTGCCAGCAGCGGAACAGGGGGCTTAGGGAACACCATATATTTT. The whole variable domain, filled in from reference TRBV9 and TRBJ1-3, reads DSGVTQTPKHLITATGQRVTLRCSPRSGDLSVYWYQQSLDQGLQFLIQYYNGEERAKGNILERFSAQQFPDLHSELNLSSLELGDSALYFCASSGTGGLGNTIYFGEGSWLTVV.

The chain joins TRBV28 to TRBJ1-1; TRBD1 aligns across 7 bases. The germline V gene encodes CDR1 MDHEN and CDR2 SYDVKM. The CDR3 runs 15 residues. J lost 3 bases, V lost 6 bases, and 10 bases had no gene match. The CDR3 region has the DNA TGTGCCAGCAGGGAACAGGGGACGAGATACACTGAAGCTTTCTTT. It is translated as CASREQGTRYTEAFF.

The rearrangement links TRBV24-1 to TRBJ2-1; 7 nucleotides match TRBD1. Germline CDR1 KGHDR, CDR2 SFDVKD. Losses at the gene ends were 5 bases for V and 9 bases for J; bases not matched to a gene: 12. The CDR3 spans 15 residues. CDR3 coding DNA: TGTGCCACCAGTGGGACCCCGACAGGGAACGGTGAGCAGTTCTTC. It yields the protein CATSGTPTGNGEQFF.

This sequence joins TRBV27 and TRBJ2-6, with a weak D call TRBD1 (5 bases). The CDR3 is 15 residues long. Looked up from germline, CDR1 is MNHEY and CDR2 is SMNVEV (reference sequence). V gave up 3 bases and J gave up 2 bases, with 8 bases separating them. The CDR3 is CASSFDSPGANVLTF. The CDR3 DNA follows: TGTGCCAGCAGTTTCGACAGCCCTGGGGCCAACGTCCTGACTTTC.

The rearrangement links TRBV9 to TRBJ1-2, with TRBD1 matching 9 bases. The germline gives CDR1 SGDLS, CDR2 YYNGEE. The length of the CDR3 is 15 residues. Losses at the gene ends were 2 bases for V and 4 bases for J; bases not matched to a gene: 6. DNA of the CDR3: TGTGCCAGCAGCGTCTCTCCGGGACAGGGCTATGGCTACACCTTC. Its translation is CASSVSPGQGYGYTF.

This clone was observed a single time. The V and J genes are TRBV2 and TRBJ2-3, with TRBD2 matching 9 bases. The CDR3 contains 15 residues. The J segment lost 0 bases and the V segment lost 8 bases, leaving 6 bases of the junction unmatched. Germline V gene data show CDR1 as SNHLY and CDR2 as FYNNEI. CDR3 nucleotide sequence: TGTGCCAGCGTTCCTAGCGGGATGAGCACAGATACGCAGTATTTT. Amino acids: CASVPSGMSTDTQYF. The entire variable domain, with the rest obtained from reference TRBV2 and TRBJ2-3, is as follows: EPEVTQTPSHQVTQMGQEVILRCVPISNHLYFYWYRQILGQKVEFLVSFYNNEISEKSEIFDDQFSVERPDGSNFTLKIRSTKLEDSAMYFCASVPSGMSTDTQYFGPGTRLTVL.

The chain couples TRBV6-5 to TRBJ2-1, with TRBD1 matching 7 bases. V shed 5 bases and J 0 bases; nucleotides not matched to a gene: 4. The V gene's germline CDR1 is MNHEY and CDR2 SVGAGI. The CDR3 sequence is 15 residues long. The CDR3 bases are TGTGCCAGCAGTCTAAGGACAGGCTCCTACAATGAGCAGTTCTTC. Its protein product is CASSLRTGSYNEQFF.

V gene TRBV13 combines with J gene TRBJ2-7; TRBD2 matches 11 bases. V gave up 3 bases and J gave up 5 bases; unmatched junction bases: 3. The CDR3 is made up of 14 amino acids. Germline CDR1 is PRHDT and CDR2 is FYEKMQ (reference sequence). In DNA, the CDR3 is TGTGCCAGCAGCTTGGTAGCGGGAGGGCACGAGCAGTACTTC. Protein product: CASSLVAGGHEQYF. The full variable domain, rest sourced from reference TRBV13 and TRBJ2-7, is AAGVIQSPRHLIKEKRETATLKCYPIPRHDTVYWYQQGPGQDPQFLISFYEKMQSDKGSIPDRFSAQQFSDYHSELNMSSLELGDSALYFCASSLVAGGHEQYFGPGTRLTVT.

The J gene is TRBJ2-7, the V gene TRBV28; TRBD2 matches 10 bases. Looked up from germline, CDR1 is MDHEN and CDR2 is SYDVKM. Trimming cost V 4 bases and J 4 bases; bases outside gene matches: 7. The CDR3 loop spans 15 amino acids. The CDR3 coding sequence is TGTGCCAGCAGTTCCTCTAGCGGGAGTATTTACGAGCAGTACTTC. It codes for CASSSSSGSIYEQYF.

The V gene is TRBV9, the J gene TRBJ2-1, with D perhaps matching TRBD2 (6 bases). V was clipped by 4 bases and J by 5 bases, with 19 bases between them. Germline values: CDR1 SGDLS, CDR2 YYNGEE. This CDR3 is 16 amino acids long. DNA of the CDR3: TGTGCCAGCAGCCCTTACTCCGGGACTTCTGACAATGAGCAGTTCTTC. Protein sequence: CASSPYSGTSDNEQFF.

Comment on this clone: An end of the junction differs from the germline gene, which may be a read error. The chain uses TRBV15 and TRBJ2-1; D perhaps matches TRBD2 (6 bases). CDR1 and CDR2 (germline): LNHNV, YYDKDF (reference sequence). CDR3 length: 16 residues. The CDR3, as DNA: TGTGCCACCAGCAGAGGGGGCCGGGCGGGACCCCCATTCCCGGTCTTC. Amino acids: CATSRGGRAGPPFPVF.

This chain joins TRBV7-9 and TRBJ1-3, with D possibly being TRBD1 (6 bases). The germline V gene encodes CDR1 SEHNR and CDR2 FQNEAQ (reference sequence). The CDR3 runs to 14 residues. Between the trimmed V and J ends, which lost 3 bases and 8 bases, there was a span of 14 bases. The CDR3 region is CASSLMSGEYTIYF. The CDR3 nucleotides read TGTGCCAGCAGCTTGATGTCAGGGGAATACACCATATATTTT.

A single count supports this clone. J is TRBJ1-5 and V is TRBV5-8, with TRBD1 identical over 7 bases. This CDR3 is 18 amino acids long. Germline-derived CDR1 and CDR2 are SGHTS and YDEGEE. V shed 0 bases and J 3 bases; nucleotides not matched to a gene: 12. CDR3 coding DNA: TGTGCCAGCAGCTTGGTGGTTCGGGGGACAGTCATCAATCAGCCCCAGCATTTT. This sequence encodes CASSLVVRGTVINQPQHF.